A selection of T cell receptor beta chains follows, all from one sample in a study of blood T cell repertoires in COVID-19. Produced via immunoSEQ multiplex PCR; TCRdb's table is partial and in-frame only. The sample has about 220,000 clones; approximately 90% are singletons. The specimen was PBMCs or T cells enriched from blood (not recorded which). These receptors all come from a woman in her twenties or thirties with acute COVID-19. CDR3s include the opening cysteine and the closing phenylalanine or tryptophan. Each record gives: V gene, J gene, clone size, D gene, CDR3 DNA, CDR3 protein. D genes are given only for firm matches. Size is stated for part of the rows, as once, few or many counts, or as a class when the clone is expanded.

>TRBV5-1|TRBJ2-5|.|.
TGCGCCAGCAGCTCGCCAAGCGGATCTCAAGAGACCCAGTACTTC
CASSSPSGSQETQYF
>TRBV29-1|TRBJ2-3|.|TRBD1
TGCAGCGTTGAAGATTGGAGGACAGGGTCAGCAGATACGCAGTATTTT
CSVEDWRTGSADTQYF
>TRBV19|TRBJ2-7|.|TRBD1
TGTGCCAGTAGTATAAGACAGGGGGCCGACGAGCAGTACTTC
CASSIRQGADEQYF
>TRBV12-5|TRBJ1-6|few|.
TGTGCTAGTGGTTTGGGTTCCAGTAATTCACCCCTCCACTTT
CASGLGSSNSPLHF
>TRBV28|TRBJ2-7|.|.
TGTGCCACCTGGGCCCCGCCCTACGAGCAGTACTTC
CATWAPPYEQYF
>TRBV29-1|TRBJ2-1|.|TRBD2
TGCAGCGCCGAGGGACTAGCGGGTACCTACAATGAGCAGTTCTTC
CSAEGLAGTYNEQFF
>TRBV7-8|TRBJ2-2|.|TRBD1
TGTGCCAGCAGCCGGGACAGCTATGGCGGGGAGCTGTTTTTT
CASSRDSYGGELFF
>TRBV29-1|TRBJ1-1|.|TRBD1
TGCAGCGTTGAAGAGGCGGGGACAGCACACACTGAAGCTTTCTTT
CSVEEAGTAHTEAFF
>TRBV6-5|TRBJ1-1|.|.
TGTGCCAGCAGCCCCACACCCCTCCTGAACACTGAAGCTTTCTTT
CASSPTPLLNTEAFF
>TRBV30|TRBJ2-7|.|.
TGTGCCTGGAGTGTGGGCTCAAACTCCTACGAGCAGTACTTC
CAWSVGSNSYEQYF
>TRBV7-8|TRBJ1-2|.|TRBD1
TGTGCCAGCAGCTCCCGGGACAGGGATGGCTACACCTTC
CASSSRDRDGYTF
>TRBV18|TRBJ2-5|.|.
TGTGCCAGCTCACCAAGAGTCGGGGGATGGGAGACCCAGTACTTC
CASSPRVGGWETQYF
>TRBV27|TRBJ2-7|.|.
TGTGCCAGCAGCCCTGAGGGCGGGGCCTACGAGCAGTACTTC
CASSPEGGAYEQYF
>TRBV4-3|TRBJ1-1|.|.
TGCGCCAGCAGCCCGTTCTTGAACACTGAAGCTTTCTTT
CASSPFLNTEAFF
>TRBV7-9|TRBJ1-5|.|.
TGTGCCAGCAGACAGGGCGGTCAGCCCCAGCATTTT
CASRQGGQPQHF
>TRBV3-1/TRBV3-2|TRBJ1-6|few|.
TGTGCCAGCAGCCAAGTCCAGGGAAATTCACCCCTCCACTTT
CASSQVQGNSPLHF
>TRBV5-1|TRBJ1-1|.|.
TGCGCCAGCAGCTTGGCTTGGAACACTGAAGCTTTCTTT
CASSLAWNTEAFF
>TRBV10-2|TRBJ2-7|once|TRBD2
TGCGCCAGCACCAAAAGCGGGGAGGAAACCTACGAGCAGTACTTC
CASTKSGEETYEQYF
>TRBV25-1|TRBJ1-2|.|.
TGTGCCAGCGGCCGGGACTTCGATGGCTACACCTTC
CASGRDFDGYTF
>TRBV7-9|TRBJ1-3|.|.
TGTGCCAGTGCCCAGGACAGTCTCTCTGGAAACACCATATATTTT
CASAQDSLSGNTIYF
>TRBV6-6|TRBJ1-1|.|TRBD1
TGTGCCAGCAGCGGACAGGGCACGAACACTGAAGCTTTCTTT
CASSGQGTNTEAFF
>TRBV27|TRBJ2-5|.|.
TGTGCCAGCCGGGGGGCCCGAGTACAAGAGACCCAGTACTTC
CASRGARVQETQYF
>TRBV29-1|TRBJ2-1|.|.
TGCAGCGCCGACTACATGAGTCTGGATGAGCAGTTCTTC
CSADYMSLDEQFF
>TRBV6-4|TRBJ1-1|.|TRBD1
TGTGCCAGCAGTTGGGACAGGTCCTTAAGAAACACTGAAGCTTTCTTT
CASSWDRSLRNTEAFF
>TRBV6-1|TRBJ1-1|.|.
TGTGCCAGCAGTGAAAGGGGGAACACTGAAGCTTTCTTT
CASSERGNTEAFF
>TRBV5-1|TRBJ1-5|.|.
TGCGCCAGCAGCCCGGAGGGCAACCGGGATCAGCCCCAGCATTTT
CASSPEGNRDQPQHF
>TRBV10-2|TRBJ1-2|.|TRBD1
TGCGCCAGCAGTAAACCTCAGGGGGCGCAAGGCTACACCTTC
CASSKPQGAQGYTF
>TRBV6-5|TRBJ1-1|.|.
TGTGCCAGCAGCAAATGGGCCGGGGAGAGCACTGAAGCTTTCTTT
CASSKWAGESTEAFF
>TRBV7-2|TRBJ1-6|.|.
TGTGCCAGCAGCTGGCCAAATTCACCCCTCCACTTT
CASSWPNSPLHF
>TRBV19|TRBJ1-5|.|.
TGTGCCAGTAGTATAGATGGCAGGGCACAGCCCCAGCATTTT
CASSIDGRAQPQHF
>TRBV4-1|TRBJ2-1|.|TRBD2
TGCGCCAGCAGCCACGCGCGGGGGGGCGCCTACAATGAGCAGTTCTTC
CASSHARGGAYNEQFF